This T cell receptor beta chain was captured in a study of T cells in Graves' hyperthyroidism and ophthalmopathy. V lost 1 base, J lost 10 bases, and 20 bases lay in between. The germline CDR1 and CDR2 sequences are MDHEN and SYDVKM. The CDR3 consists of 16 residues. The source material, RNA transcripts, was used to amplify TCR beta CDR3 regions. The HTBI primer set served for first-round RT-PCR of the TCR CDR3. TCRdb re-called the multiplex PCR reads with MiXCR, one entry per CDR3 protein. The sample shows about 380,000 distinct CDR3 sequences, less than 20% of them seen only once. In this sample, this clonotype turned up many times.

This chain joins TRBV28 and TRBJ1-5; possibly TRBD1 for D (5 bases). The sample comprised blood. The sequence was obtained from a young man with Graves' ophthalmopathy. CDR3 in DNA: TGTGCCAGCAGTTTATTCCCTTTGGACGGGGGTGGTCCCCAGCATTTT. This gives the protein CASSLFPLDGGGPQHF.